Listed below are T cell receptor beta chains from one sample, sequenced in a study of blood T cell repertoires in COVID-19. Using immunoSEQ multiplex PCR, the repertoire was profiled, and TCRdb retains in-frame clones only, with some absent. The table shows a few hundred thousand clones, with approximately 90% occurring only once. The material sequenced was peripheral blood. These receptors came from a man aged 25-40 years with acute or convalescent COVID-19. Both conserved end residues are part of each CDR3. The D gene is left open where the match is weak. Some rows have no size entry. The others give once, few or many, or a class for an expanded clone.

clone_size j_call cdr3_length v_call d_call cdr3_aa cdr3_nt
. TRBJ2-2 14 TRBV2 . CASTRGGNTGELFF TGTGCCAGCACCCGGGGAGGGAACACCGGGGAGCTGTTTTTT
. TRBJ1-2 13 TRBV19 TRBD1 CASSLQGIYGYTF TGTGCCAGTAGCTTACAGGGGATTTATGGCTACACCTTC
once TRBJ1-2 14 TRBV4-1 . CASSQESGPYGYTF TGCGCCAGCAGCCAAGAATCTGGGCCCTATGGCTACACCTTC
. TRBJ1-2 15 TRBV5-4 . CASSLSSEPSVGYTF TGTGCCAGCAGCCTATCTAGTGAACCCAGTGTAGGCTACACCTTC
. TRBJ1-5 13 TRBV12-5 . CASGMDGYRPQHF TGTGCTAGTGGTATGGACGGTTACAGGCCCCAGCATTTT
. TRBJ2-1 14 TRBV6-5 TRBD2 CASRRELAPYEQFF TGTGCCAGCAGGCGGGAGCTAGCCCCGTATGAGCAGTTCTTC
once TRBJ1-2 15 TRBV7-2 TRBD1 CASSFSQGAHYGYTF TGTGCCAGCAGCTTTTCACAGGGGGCCCACTATGGCTACACCTTC
. TRBJ1-5 13 TRBV28 TRBD1 CASSITGDQPQHF TGTGCCAGCAGTATTACAGGGGATCAGCCCCAGCATTTT
once TRBJ2-2 15 TRBV11-3 TRBD1 CASSSGGGNTGELFF TGTGCCAGCAGCTCAGGGGGCGGGAACACCGGGGAGCTGTTTTTT
. TRBJ2-1 16 TRBV5-1 . CASSVDAAGSYNEQFF TGCGCCAGCAGCGTGGACGCCGCGGGGTCCTACAATGAGCAGTTCTTC
. TRBJ1-1 14 TRBV5-1 TRBD1 CASSLGQGRTEAFF TGCGCCAGCAGCCTTGGACAGGGGAGGACTGAAGCTTTCTTT
. TRBJ2-1 15 TRBV14 TRBD2 CASSQVLAGGREQFF TGTGCCAGCAGCCAGGTTCTAGCGGGGGGCCGAGAGCAGTTCTTC
. TRBJ2-5 16 TRBV19 . CASNSGGGAGEETQYF TGTGCCAGTAATTCCGGAGGGGGGGCTGGGGAAGAGACCCAGTACTTC
once TRBJ1-1 12 TRBV18 . CASSPWELGAFF TGTGCCAGCTCACCGTGGGAGTTGGGTGCTTTCTTT
. TRBJ1-5 15 TRBV7-9 . CASSLMGSPDQPQHF TGTGCCAGCAGCTTAATGGGCAGCCCTGATCAGCCCCAGCATTTT
. TRBJ1-1 15 TRBV9 TRBD1 CASSTQDRPLTEAFF TGTGCCAGCAGCACGCAGGACAGGCCCCTCACTGAAGCTTTCTTT
once TRBJ1-5 13 TRBV7-2 . CASSLGINQPQHF TGTGCCAGCAGCTTAGGTATTAATCAGCCCCAGCATTTT
once TRBJ1-5 18 TRBV19 . CASSLLRRSGFVHQPQHF TGTGCCAGTAGTCTTCTAAGGAGGTCGGGATTTGTCCATCAGCCCCAGCATTTT
. TRBJ2-1 15 TRBV28 TRBD1 CASSPTGDMRNEQFF TGTGCCAGCAGTCCGACAGGGGACATGCGAAATGAGCAGTTCTTC
. TRBJ1-5 14 TRBV27 TRBD1 CASRRDRALGAQHF TGTGCCAGCCGCCGGGACAGGGCCTTGGGGGCCCAGCATTTT
. TRBJ2-3 16 TRBV5-4 TRBD2 CASSSSEGRGANTQYF TGTGCCAGCAGCTCCTCCGAGGGGCGGGGGGCGAATACGCAGTATTTT
. TRBJ1-5 15 TRBV6-6 TRBD1 CASSSRGQGRQPQHF TGTGCCAGCAGTTCCCGGGGACAGGGGAGACAGCCCCAGCATTTT
. TRBJ2-4 15 TRBV28 . CASSESGPAKNIQYF TGTGCCAGCAGTGAAAGCGGGCCAGCCAAAAACATTCAGTACTTC
. TRBJ1-2 13 TRBV27 . CASSSGTLYGYTF TGTGCCAGCAGTTCCGGGACACTCTATGGCTACACCTTC
. TRBJ1-5 14 TRBV30 TRBD1 CAWSPSTGEQPQHF TGTGCCTGGAGCCCTTCAACAGGGGAGCAGCCCCAGCATTTT
. TRBJ1-1 13 TRBV10-3 . CAISGAKDTEAFF TGTGCCATCAGTGGGGCGAAGGACACTGAAGCTTTCTTT
once TRBJ2-1 15 TRBV7-3 TRBD2 CASSWGLAGPSEQFF TGTGCCAGCAGCTGGGGACTAGCGGGTCCGTCTGAGCAGTTCTTC
. TRBJ1-6 17 TRBV9 . CASSVAPAPGANSPLHF TGTGCCAGCAGCGTAGCCCCCGCCCCAGGGGCAAATTCACCCCTCCACTTT
. TRBJ2-2 17 TRBV7-2 TRBD1 CASSYVQGVRNTGELFF TGTGCCAGCAGCTATGTACAGGGGGTGCGGAACACCGGGGAGCTGTTTTTT
. TRBJ2-7 15 TRBV5-4 TRBD1 CASSLRRQGASEQYF TGTGCCAGCAGCTTGAGAAGACAGGGGGCCTCCGAGCAGTACTTC
once TRBJ2-5 14 TRBV7-6 TRBD2 CASSLSGGVETQYF TGTGCCAGCAGCTTAAGCGGGGGGGTGGAGACCCAGTACTTC